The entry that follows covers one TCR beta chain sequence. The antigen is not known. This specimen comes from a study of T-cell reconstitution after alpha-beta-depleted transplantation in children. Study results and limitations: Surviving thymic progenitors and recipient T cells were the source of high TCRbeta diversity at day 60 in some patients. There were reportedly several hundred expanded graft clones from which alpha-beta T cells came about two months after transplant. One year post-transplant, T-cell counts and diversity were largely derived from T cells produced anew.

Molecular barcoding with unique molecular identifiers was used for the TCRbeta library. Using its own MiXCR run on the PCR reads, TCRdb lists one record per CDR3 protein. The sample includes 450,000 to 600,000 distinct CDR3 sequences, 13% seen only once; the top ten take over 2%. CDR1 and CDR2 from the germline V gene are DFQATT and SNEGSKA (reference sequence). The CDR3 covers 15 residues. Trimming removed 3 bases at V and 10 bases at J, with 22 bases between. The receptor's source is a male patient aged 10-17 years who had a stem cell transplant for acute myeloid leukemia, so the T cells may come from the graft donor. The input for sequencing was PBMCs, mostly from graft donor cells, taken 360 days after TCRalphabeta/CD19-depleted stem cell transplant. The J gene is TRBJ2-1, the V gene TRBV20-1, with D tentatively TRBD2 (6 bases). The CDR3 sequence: CSASGTPVIRVEQFF. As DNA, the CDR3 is TGCAGTGCTAGCGGGACTCCAGTAATTAGGGTCGAGCAGTTCTTC.